These 18 T cell receptor beta chains originate from one sample sequenced in a study of CD8 T cells in ankylosing spondylitis. Using its own MiXCR run on the 5' RACE reads, TCRdb lists one record per CDR3 protein. This sample has about 250,000 distinct CDR3 sequences; roughly 32% occur once, and the top ten carry approximately 4.4%. Sequenced sample: blood, either unsorted or a sorted T cell fraction (not recorded which). These receptors were taken from a male donor with ankylosing spondylitis or in good health (not recorded which).

The rearrangement uses TRBV27 and TRBJ2-1, with D uncertain. This CDR3 comprises 14 residues. Germline lookup yields CDR1 MNHEY and CDR2 SMNVEV (reference sequence). Trimming cost V 8 bases and J 2 bases, with 13 bases left between them. The CDR3 sequence is CASGDWDTYNEQFF. In DNA form, the CDR3 reads TGTGCCAGCGGAGACTGGGATACCTACAATGAGCAGTTCTTC.

A few counts support this clonotype. The rearrangement links TRBV12-3 or TRBV12-4 to TRBJ1-4; 7 bases are a match to TRBD1. The length of the CDR3 is 14 residues. The V gene end was trimmed by 5 bases and the J gene end by 5 bases; junction bases not matched to a gene: 5. The DNA for the CDR3 is TGTGCCAGCAGTCCCCAACAGGGGAATGAAAAACTGTTTTTT. This encodes CASSPQQGNEKLFF.

This chain connects TRBV9 to TRBJ2-3, with 8 positions matching TRBD2. The J segment lost 14 bases and the V segment lost 4 bases, leaving 18 bases of the junction unmatched. The CDR3 has 15 amino acids. Germline values: CDR1 SGDLS, CDR2 YYNGEE. CDR3 bases: TGTGCCAGCAGCCCAACAAGCGGGGGTACGCAGTTCCGGTATTTT. Translating gives CASSPTSGGTQFRYF. Filled out from reference TRBV9 and TRBJ2-3, the complete variable domain reads DSGVTQTPKHLITATGQRVTLRCSPRSGDLSVYWYQQSLDQGLQFLIQYYNGEERAKGNILERFSAQQFPDLHSELNLSSLELGDSALYFCASSPTSGGTQFRYFGPGTRLTVL.

This clonotype was seen more than once but under ten times. The genes are TRBV20-1 and TRBJ2-7, with 8 bases identical to TRBD1. J was trimmed by 0 bases and V by 6 bases; bases with no gene match: 4. The CDR3 contains 13 residues. Germline V gene sequence: CDR1 DFQATT, CDR2 SNEGSKA (reference sequence). The CDR3 sequence: CSASGQDSYEQYF. CDR3 nucleotide sequence: TGCAGTGCCTCGGGACAGGACTCCTACGAGCAGTACTTC.

This chain links TRBV7-9 with TRBJ1-4; unclear D gene. Germline assignment: CDR1 SEHNR and CDR2 FQNEAQ (reference sequence). Deletions cut 8 bases from V and 8 bases from J, with 6 bases between. The CDR3 is 10 amino acids. The CDR3 spells CASGTEKLFF. Here the CDR3 DNA reads TGTGCCAGCGGCACCGAAAAACTGTTTTTT.

A few counts support this clonotype. V is TRBV29-1 and J is TRBJ2-7, with D maybe TRBD1 (6 bases). Trimming stripped 5 bases from V and 5 bases from J, with 16 bases between. Looked up from germline, CDR1 is SQVTM and CDR2 is ANQGSEA. The CDR3 sequence is 13 residues long. DNA of the CDR3: TGCAGCGTTAGGGTTACAGGGATAAACGAGCAGTACTTC. Amino acid sequence: CSVRVTGINEQYF.

V and J are TRBV3-1 and TRBJ2-3; TRBD1 might be the D (6 bases). The CDR3 is 13 amino acids. The germline V and J ends were trimmed by 5 bases and 10 bases, with 16 bases remaining between them. CDR1 is LGHDT, CDR2 YNNKEL, per germline (reference sequence). CDR3 residues: CASSTSQGFAQYF. Written as DNA, the CDR3 is TGTGCCAGCAGCACCTCACAGGGATTCGCGCAGTATTTT.

J is TRBJ2-3 and V is TRBV5-4; weak D call: TRBD1 (6 bases). CDR1 and CDR2 from the germline V gene are SGHNT and YYREEE (reference sequence). V lost 4 bases to trimming and J lost 0 bases, with 12 bases between them. The CDR3 contains 15 residues. The CDR3 here is CASSRGTSSTDTQYF. CDR3 in DNA: TGTGCCAGCAGCCGTGGGACATCTAGCACAGATACGCAGTATTTT.

V gene TRBV27 combines with J gene TRBJ1-2; tentative D call: TRBD1 (5 bases). Per germline, CDR1 MNHEY and CDR2 SMNVEV (reference sequence). This CDR3 spans 15 amino acids. V was pared by 3 bases and J by 4 bases, with 15 bases between. CDR3 residues: CASSLWDGSPYGYTF. As DNA, the CDR3 is TGTGCCAGCAGTTTGTGGGACGGCAGCCCCTATGGCTACACCTTC.

The gene calls are TRBV20-1 and TRBJ1-6; D call uncertain. Germline values: CDR1 DFQATT, CDR2 SNEGSKA (reference sequence). Trimming took 4 bases from V and 0 from J, leaving 7 bases between them. This CDR3 is built from 14 residues. DNA for the CDR3: TGCAGTGCTATGGGAGGCTCCTATAATTCACCCCTCCACTTT. This gives the protein CSAMGGSYNSPLHF.

This sequence joins TRBV5-1 and TRBJ2-1; D is unresolved. Deletions cut 4 bases from V and 5 bases from J, with 13 bases between. CDR1 is SGHRS, CDR2 YFSETQ, per germline. CDR3 length: 14 residues. CDR3 loop: CASSPGSPDNEQFF. The CDR3 bases are TGCGCCAGCAGCCCCGGCTCTCCGGACAATGAGCAGTTCTTC.

This chain joins TRBV9 and TRBJ2-2, with 7 bases lining up with TRBD2. This CDR3 is built from 17 residues. The V gene's germline CDR1 is SGDLS and CDR2 YYNGEE. V lost 0 bases to trimming and J lost 1 base; unmatched junction nucleotides: 6. CDR3 nucleotide sequence: TGTGCCAGCAGCGTAGCGTGGGCTAGCGGGAACACCGGGGAGCTGTTTTTT. Its protein product is CASSVAWASGNTGELFF.

The chain links TRBV27 to TRBJ2-5; D gene uncertain. Trimming stripped 1 base from V and 4 bases from J, with 16 bases between. The germline V gene has CDR1 MNHEY and CDR2 SMNVEV (reference sequence). CDR3 length: 16 amino acids. The DNA of the CDR3 is TGTGCCAGCAGTTTATATTATGCCGGCATATTAGAGACCCAGTACTTC. It codes for CASSLYYAGILETQYF.

The chain has TRBV10-1 and TRBJ2-3; TRBD2 might be the D (5 bases). The V gene lost 0 bases and the J gene lost 4 bases, with 8 bases spanning the gap. The germline V gene encodes CDR1 WNHNN and CDR2 SYGVQD (reference sequence). The CDR3 consists of 14 residues. CDR3 sequence: CASSESGDPDTQYF. The CDR3 nucleotides read TGCGCCAGCAGTGAGTCGGGAGACCCAGATACGCAGTATTTT.

This clonotype was detected only a few times. The V and J genes are TRBV5-5 and TRBJ2-3, with unresolved D. The V end was cut by 1 base, the J end by 0 bases, with 15 bases between. This CDR3 is 17 amino acids long. Germline-derived CDR1 and CDR2 are SGHKS and YYEKEE (reference sequence). DNA of the CDR3: TGTGCCAGCAGCTTGAGGGTTTGGGGAACTAGCACAGATACGCAGTATTTT. Protein sequence: CASSLRVWGTSTDTQYF. Full variable domain (outside the CDR3, taken from reference TRBV5-5 and TRBJ2-3): DAGVTQSPTHLIKTRGQQVTLRCSPISGHKSVSWYQQVLGQGPQFIFQYYEKEERGRGNFPDRFSARQFPNYSSELNVNALLLGDSALYLCASSLRVWGTSTDTQYFGPGTRLTVL.

The rearrangement uses TRBV19 and TRBJ2-7, with 9 bases lining up with TRBD1. Germline CDR1 reads LNHDA; CDR2 reads SQIVND (reference sequence). The CDR3 has 13 residues. Trimming took 9 bases from V and 0 from J; bases not matched to a gene: 3. CDR3 sequence reads: CASGTGSSYEQYF. Here the CDR3 DNA reads TGTGCCAGCGGGACAGGGAGCTCCTACGAGCAGTACTTC.

The chain uses TRBV5-6 and TRBJ2-5, with a possible D match to TRBD2 (6 bases). The CDR3 has 15 amino acids. Per germline, CDR1 SGHDT and CDR2 YYEEEE. V gave up 3 bases and J gave up 5 bases, with 17 bases separating them. The chain's CDR3 is CASSYKTLGRETQYF. CDR3 coding DNA: TGTGCCAGCAGCTACAAAACCTTGGGGAGGGAGACCCAGTACTTC.

Worth noting for this clonotype: At one end, the junction sequence differs from germline, possibly due to a read error. The chain combines TRBV7-2 with TRBJ2-5; weak D call: TRBD2 (6 bases). The CDR3 has 14 amino acids. CDR1 is SGHTA, CDR2 FQGNSA, per germline. The CDR3 sequence is CASSLGGAVGTHYF. DNA of the CDR3: TGTGCCAGCAGCTTAGGCGGGGCGGTTGGGACCCATTACTTC. The whole variable domain, filled in from reference TRBV7-2 and TRBJ2-5, reads GAGVSQSPSNKVTEKGKDVELRCDPISGHTALYWYRQSLGQGLEFLIYFQGNSAPDKSGLPSDRFSAERTGGSVSTLTIQRTQQEDSAVYLCASSLGGAVGTHYFGPGTRLLVL.